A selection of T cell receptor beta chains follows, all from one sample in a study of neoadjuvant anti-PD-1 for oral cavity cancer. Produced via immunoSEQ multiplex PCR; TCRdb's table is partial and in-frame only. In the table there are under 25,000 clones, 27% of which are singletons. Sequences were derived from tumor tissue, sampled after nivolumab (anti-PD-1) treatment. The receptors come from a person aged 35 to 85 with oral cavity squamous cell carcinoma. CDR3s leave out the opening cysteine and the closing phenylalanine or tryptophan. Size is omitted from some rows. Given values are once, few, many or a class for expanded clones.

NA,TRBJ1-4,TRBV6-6,ASSRTMDEKLF
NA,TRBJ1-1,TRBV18,ASSAGAGGTEAF
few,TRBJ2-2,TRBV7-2,ASSFIGSGAGELF
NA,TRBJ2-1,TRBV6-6,ASRFYNEQF
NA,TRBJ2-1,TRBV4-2,ASSQDPAGQVFNEQF
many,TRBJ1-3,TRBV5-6,ASSGTGQGNTIY
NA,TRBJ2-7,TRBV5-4,ASSLGLAGNYEQY
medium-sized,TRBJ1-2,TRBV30,AWSTSDRWGGYT
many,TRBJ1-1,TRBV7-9,ASSRGLGLGSEAF
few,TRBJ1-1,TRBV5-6,ASSLKLTGYATEAF
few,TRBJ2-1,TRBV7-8,ASSQRPDSLGDEQF
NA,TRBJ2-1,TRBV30,AWSYLHEQF
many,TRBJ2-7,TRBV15,ATSSRDSSYEQY
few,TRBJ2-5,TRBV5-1,ASSLAAREEETQY
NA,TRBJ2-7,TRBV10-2,ASSESWGPYEQY
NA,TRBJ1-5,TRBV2,ASRGTGDQSAQH
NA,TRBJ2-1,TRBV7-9,ASSSPGTEYNEQF
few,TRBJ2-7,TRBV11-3,ASSLAFGGYEQY
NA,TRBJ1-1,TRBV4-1,ASSQQANTEAF
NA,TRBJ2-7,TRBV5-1,ASSENLKYEQY
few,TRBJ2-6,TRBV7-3,ASSFRRSSGANVLT
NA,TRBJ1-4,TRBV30,AWSYARDGVRF
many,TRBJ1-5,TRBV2,ASAGPILYQPQH
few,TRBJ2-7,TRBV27,ASSLSRTGGHEQY
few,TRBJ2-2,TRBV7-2,ASSSRTGPNTGELF
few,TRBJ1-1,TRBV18,ASSPPLGAEAF
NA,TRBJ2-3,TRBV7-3,ASSLGHSTDTQY
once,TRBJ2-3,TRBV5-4,ASSFGSVRTDTQY
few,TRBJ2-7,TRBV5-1,ASSAVTGDRSYEQY
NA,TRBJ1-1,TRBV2,ASSVRGSVTEAF
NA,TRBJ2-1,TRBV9,ASIPSTGLDHNEQF
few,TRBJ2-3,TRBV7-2,ASSLAGLVGGAQY
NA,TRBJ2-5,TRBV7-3,ASSSTSGRTQETQY
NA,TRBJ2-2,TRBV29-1,SVGQGEAGELF
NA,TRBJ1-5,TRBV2,ASSESGLGNQPQH
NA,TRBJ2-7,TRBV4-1,ASSGMSYEQY
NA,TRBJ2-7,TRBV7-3,ASSLERDGEQY
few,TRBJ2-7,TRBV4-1,ASSLTNRGLYEQY
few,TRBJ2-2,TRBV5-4,ASSLGTSGRYTGELF
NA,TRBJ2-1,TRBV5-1,ASSTGGGYYNEQF
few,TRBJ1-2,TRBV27,ASSPHEINYGYT
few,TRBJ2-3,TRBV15,ATSDPASGGDTQY
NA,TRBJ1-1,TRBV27,ASSPGIQVF
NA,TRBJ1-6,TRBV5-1,ASSLAGPNNSPLH
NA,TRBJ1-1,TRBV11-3,ASSSGQGGEAF
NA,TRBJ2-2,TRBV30,AWKRQGRTGELF
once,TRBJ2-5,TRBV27,ASRPLATQETQY
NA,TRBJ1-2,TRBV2,ASRLVGVGGYT
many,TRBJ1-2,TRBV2,ASSVQELNGYT
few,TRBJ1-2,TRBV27,ASSRQGSYGYT
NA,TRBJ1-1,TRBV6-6,ASSQGPRGTEAF
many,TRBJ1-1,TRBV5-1,ASSPTGPEAF
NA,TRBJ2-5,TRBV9,ASSTGQQETQY
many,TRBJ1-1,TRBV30,AWSVLGRGVAEAF